Below, 21 T cell receptor beta chains from the same sample are listed, as sequenced in a study of T cell clusters in autoimmune cytopenias (dated by TCRdb to about 2019). TRB amplification used approximately 230 ng of peripheral blood genomic DNA, around 40,000 genome equivalents, per sample. Sequencing was performed on an Illumina MiSeq. TRB rearrangements were amplified by multiplex PCR following a touch-down protocol, with the TRB-A and TRB-B primer pools mixed in one tube. The reads underwent TCRdb reprocessing, giving one record for each CDR3 protein sequence and no DNA. The record for this sample contains roughly 6,500 distinct CDR3 sequences. The ten largest clones represent 60% to 75% of the sample. Another study also made use of these data, one on T cell repertoires in aging, cancer and after chemotherapy.

The sample was peripheral blood. All receptors derive from a human donor in good health.

This sequence joins TRBV18 and TRBJ2-3. The germline gives CDR1 KGHSH, CDR2 LQKENI. The CDR3 covers 14 residues. Here the CDR3 reads CASSLRLNTDTQYF.

The V gene is TRBV12-3 or TRBV12-4, the J gene TRBJ1-2; TCRdb designates TRBD1, a call that cannot be tested without DNA. The CDR3 spans 15 residues. CDR3 sequence: CASSLLGQRIYGYTF.

The gene calls are TRBV6-2 or TRBV6-3 and TRBJ2-5. CDR1 is MNHEY, CDR2 SVGEGT, per germline. This CDR3 spans 11 amino acids. The CDR3 protein is CASSYEETQYF.

The chain couples TRBV7-6 to TRBJ1-4; TCRdb proposes TRBD1, but this gene call is untestable without DNA. The CDR3 consists of 14 residues. Germline assignment: CDR1 SGHVS and CDR2 FNYEAQ. CDR3 loop: CASSDTGQGEKLFF.

V is TRBV19 and J is TRBJ2-1; TCRdb proposes TRBD2, but this gene call is untestable without DNA. The CDR3 length is 15 residues. Germline assignment: CDR1 LNHDA and CDR2 SQIVND (reference sequence). This CDR3 reads CASSIGGTSGGEQFF.

This chain joins TRBV6-5 and TRBJ1-5; TCRdb calls TRBD1, which cannot be checked without DNA. The CDR3 consists of 13 residues. CDR1 and CDR2 from the germline V gene are MNHEY and SVGAGI. The CDR3 here is CASRSMGVGPQHF.

The V gene is TRBV12-3 or TRBV12-4, the J gene TRBJ2-7; the D call of TRBD1 rests on TCRdb alone, since no DNA is present to check it. The CDR3 length is 12 residues. CDR3 sequence: CASRGRGYEQYF.

CDR3 loop: CASSDGLADPTDTQYF. The chain links TRBV6-2 or TRBV6-3 to TRBJ2-3; TCRdb calls TRBD2, which cannot be checked without DNA. The CDR3 totals 16 residues. The germline CDR1 and CDR2 sequences are MNHEY and SVGEGT.

The gene calls are TRBV10-3 and TRBJ2-7; TCRdb indicates TRBD1, and absent DNA this call remains unverified. CDR3 size: 15 residues. CDR1 ENHRY and CDR2 SYGVKD come from the germline V gene. CDR3 in amino acids: CAISGDRASSYEQYF.

This clonotype shows up as medium-sized (0.01 to 0.1%) by frequency. This sequence joins TRBV29-1 and TRBJ2-2; the TRBD1 assignment by TCRdb is unverifiable without DNA. In germline, CDR1 is SQVTM, CDR2 ANQGSEA. This CDR3 region has 11 residues. CDR3 region: CSVGGAGELFF.

The chain carries TRBV18 and TRBJ2-5; no DNA is available, so the TRBD1 call from TCRdb remains unchecked. The CDR3 loop spans 13 amino acids. Germline CDR1 reads KGHSH; CDR2 reads LQKENI. The CDR3 sequence: CASSQGPGETQYF.

The chain uses TRBV5-4 and TRBJ1-2. Germline V gives CDR1 SGHNT, CDR2 YYREEE (reference sequence). The length of the CDR3 is 13 residues. The CDR3 spells CASSTGTSYGYTF. The full variable domain, with the rest looked up from reference TRBV5-4 and TRBJ1-2, is ETGVTQSPTHLIKTRGQQVTLRCSSQSGHNTVSWYQQALGQGPQFIFQYYREEENGRGNFPPRFSGLQFPNYSSELNVNALELDDSALYLCASSTGTSYGYTFGSGTRLTVV.

This CDR3 reads CASSEVYRDQPQHF. This chain links TRBV6-1 with TRBJ1-5; absent DNA, TCRdb's TRBD1 call cannot be checked. The CDR3 extends over 14 amino acids. CDR1 is MNHNS, CDR2 SASEGT, per germline.

The chain recombines TRBV5-5 with TRBJ1-2; no DNA is available, so the TRBD1 call from TCRdb remains unchecked. The CDR3 extends over 14 amino acids. Germline V gives CDR1 SGHKS, CDR2 YYEKEE (reference sequence). The CDR3 loop reads CASSEGTGRAGYTF.

This rearrangement joins TRBV7-2 to TRBJ1-4. The CDR3 is made up of 14 amino acids. Per the germline V gene, CDR1 is SGHTA and CDR2 is FQGNSA. CDR3 sequence: CASRAPGLNEKLFF.

The V and J genes are TRBV29-1 and TRBJ1-1. The germline V gene has CDR1 SQVTM and CDR2 ANQGSEA. The CDR3 covers 11 residues. The chain's CDR3 is CSVDRGTEAFF.

This clonotype is identified as medium-sized from frequency. The chain combines TRBV30 with TRBJ2-5; TCRdb selects TRBD1, and the lack of DNA leaves this call unchecked. Germline V gene lookup returns CDR1 GTSNPN and CDR2 SVGIG (reference sequence). CDR3 size: 14 residues. This CDR3 is CAWSGGSFQETQYF.

The chain is built from TRBV12-3 or TRBV12-4 and TRBJ2-5; the TCRdb call, TRBD1, lacks DNA for checking. This CDR3 spans 12 amino acids. The CDR3 reads CASGAGLETQYF.

The chain uses TRBV7-9 and TRBJ1-1; TCRdb lists TRBD1, though no DNA is available to test this call. Per germline, CDR1 SEHNR and CDR2 FQNEAQ (reference sequence). The CDR3 covers 15 residues. CDR3 residues: CARSHGDRANTEAFF.

This chain links TRBV11-1 with TRBJ2-3; the TCRdb call, TRBD2, lacks DNA for checking. The length of the CDR3 is 16 residues. Germline V CDR1 and CDR2: SGHAT, FQDESV (reference sequence). The chain's CDR3 is CASSFGTSGTTDTQYF.

The chain joins TRBV7-9 to TRBJ2-2; TCRdb's assignment of TRBD1 cannot be checked, as there is no DNA. Germline CDR1 and CDR2: SEHNR and FQNEAQ (reference sequence). This CDR3 spans 15 amino acids. CDR3 amino acids: CASSLAQGNTGELFF.